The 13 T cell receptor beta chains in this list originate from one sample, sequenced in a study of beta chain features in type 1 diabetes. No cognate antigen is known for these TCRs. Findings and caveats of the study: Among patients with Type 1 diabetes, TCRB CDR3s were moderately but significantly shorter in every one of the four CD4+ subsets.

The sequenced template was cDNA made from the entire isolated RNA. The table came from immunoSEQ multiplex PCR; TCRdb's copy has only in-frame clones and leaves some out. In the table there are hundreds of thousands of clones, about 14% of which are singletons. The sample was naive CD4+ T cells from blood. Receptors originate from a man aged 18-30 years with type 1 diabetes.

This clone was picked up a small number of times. The CDR3 coding sequence is TGCGCCAGCAGTGACATCTTAAACTATGGCTACACCTTC. It codes for CASSDILNYGYTF. This sequence joins TRBV10-1 and TRBJ1-2; D not resolved. In germline, CDR1 is WNHNN, CDR2 SYGVQD (reference sequence). The CDR3 covers 13 residues. V was pared by 3 bases and J by 2 bases, with 7 bases between.

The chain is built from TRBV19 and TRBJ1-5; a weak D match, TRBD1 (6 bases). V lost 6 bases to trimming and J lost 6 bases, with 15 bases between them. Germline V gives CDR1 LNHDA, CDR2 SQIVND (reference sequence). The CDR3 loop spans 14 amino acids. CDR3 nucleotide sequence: TGTGCCAGTAGAGTTATGGACAGCGCTCAGCCCCAGCATTTT. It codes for CASRVMDSAQPQHF.

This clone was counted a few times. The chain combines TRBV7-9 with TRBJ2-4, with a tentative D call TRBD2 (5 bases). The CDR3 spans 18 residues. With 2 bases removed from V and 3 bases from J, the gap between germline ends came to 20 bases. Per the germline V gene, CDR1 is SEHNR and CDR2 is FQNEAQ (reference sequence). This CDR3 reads CASSLKGPPAGGKNIQYF. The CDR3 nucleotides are TGTGCCAGCAGCTTAAAAGGTCCCCCGGCGGGTGGCAAAAACATTCAGTACTTC.

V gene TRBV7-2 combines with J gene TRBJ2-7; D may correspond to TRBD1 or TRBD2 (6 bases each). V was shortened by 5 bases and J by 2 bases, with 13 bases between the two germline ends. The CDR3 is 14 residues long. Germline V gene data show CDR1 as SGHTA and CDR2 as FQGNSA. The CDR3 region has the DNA TGTGCCAGCAGCCTTTCGGAGGGGGCCTACGAGCAGTACTTC. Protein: CASSLSEGAYEQYF.

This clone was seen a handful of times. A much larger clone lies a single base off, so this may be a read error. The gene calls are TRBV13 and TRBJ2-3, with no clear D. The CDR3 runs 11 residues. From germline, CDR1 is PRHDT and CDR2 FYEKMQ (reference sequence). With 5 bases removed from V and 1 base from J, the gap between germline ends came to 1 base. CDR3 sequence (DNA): TGTGCCAGCAGCCGCACAGATACGCAGTATTTT. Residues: CASSRTDTQYF.

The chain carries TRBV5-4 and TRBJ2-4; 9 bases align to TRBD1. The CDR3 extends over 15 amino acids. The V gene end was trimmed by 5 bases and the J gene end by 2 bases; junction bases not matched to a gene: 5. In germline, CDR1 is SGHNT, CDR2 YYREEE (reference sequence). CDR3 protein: CASSPGQGPKNIQYF. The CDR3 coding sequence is TGTGCCAGCAGTCCGGGACAGGGCCCCAAAAACATTCAGTACTTC.

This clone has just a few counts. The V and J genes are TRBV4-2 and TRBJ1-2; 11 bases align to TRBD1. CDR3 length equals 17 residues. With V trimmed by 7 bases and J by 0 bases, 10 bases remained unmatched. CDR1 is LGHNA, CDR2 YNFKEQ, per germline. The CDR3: CASIPSDRGQSNYGYTF. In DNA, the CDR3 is TGTGCCAGCATCCCCTCGGACAGGGGGCAGTCTAACTATGGCTACACCTTC.

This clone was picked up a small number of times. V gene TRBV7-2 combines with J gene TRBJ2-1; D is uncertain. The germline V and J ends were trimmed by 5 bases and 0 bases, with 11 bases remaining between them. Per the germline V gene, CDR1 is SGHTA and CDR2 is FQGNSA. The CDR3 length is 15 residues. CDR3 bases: TGTGCCAGCAGCCTTAGACACAGCTCCTACAATGAGCAGTTCTTC. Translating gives CASSLRHSSYNEQFF.

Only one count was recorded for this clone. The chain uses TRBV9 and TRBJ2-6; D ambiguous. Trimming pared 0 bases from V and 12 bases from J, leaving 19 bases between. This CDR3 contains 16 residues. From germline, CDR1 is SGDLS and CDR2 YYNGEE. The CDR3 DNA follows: TGTGCCAGCAGCGTAGCAGCTTCACTCTATTCGGGCGTCCTGACTTTC. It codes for CASSVAASLYSGVLTF. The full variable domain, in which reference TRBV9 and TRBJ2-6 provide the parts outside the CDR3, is DSGVTQTPKHLITATGQRVTLRCSPRSGDLSVYWYQQSLDQGLQFLIQYYNGEERAKGNILERFSAQQFPDLHSELNLSSLELGDSALYFCASSVAASLYSGVLTFGAGSRLTVL.

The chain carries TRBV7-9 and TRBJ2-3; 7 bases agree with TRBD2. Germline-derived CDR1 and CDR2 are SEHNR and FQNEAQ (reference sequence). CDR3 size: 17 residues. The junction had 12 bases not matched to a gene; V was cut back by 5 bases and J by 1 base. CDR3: CASSPAREGLGTDTQYF. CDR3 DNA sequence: TGTGCCAGCAGCCCGGCCAGGGAGGGGCTGGGCACAGATACGCAGTATTTT.

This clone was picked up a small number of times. CDR3 sequence reads: CASTSTPGGNIQYF. As DNA, the CDR3 is TGTGCCAGCACCTCGACTCCCGGTGGGAACATTCAGTACTTC. J is TRBJ2-4 and V is TRBV6-5; D uncertain. Trimming cost V 7 bases and J 7 bases, with 17 bases left between them. Germline V lookup: CDR1 MNHEY, CDR2 SVGAGI. CDR3 length: 14 amino acids.

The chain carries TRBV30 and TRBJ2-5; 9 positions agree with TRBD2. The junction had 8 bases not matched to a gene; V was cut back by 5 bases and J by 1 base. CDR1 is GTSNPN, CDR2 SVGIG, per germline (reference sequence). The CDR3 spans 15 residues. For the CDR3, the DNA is TGTGCCTGGGCCCGGGCGGGAGGGTTCCAAGAGACCCAGTACTTC. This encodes CAWARAGGFQETQYF.

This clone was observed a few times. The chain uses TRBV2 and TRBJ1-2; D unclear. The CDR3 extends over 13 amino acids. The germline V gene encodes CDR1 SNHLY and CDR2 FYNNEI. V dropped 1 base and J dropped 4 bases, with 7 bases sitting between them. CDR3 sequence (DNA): TGTGCCAGCAGTGAAGACCACAGCTATGGCTACACCTTC. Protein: CASSEDHSYGYTF.